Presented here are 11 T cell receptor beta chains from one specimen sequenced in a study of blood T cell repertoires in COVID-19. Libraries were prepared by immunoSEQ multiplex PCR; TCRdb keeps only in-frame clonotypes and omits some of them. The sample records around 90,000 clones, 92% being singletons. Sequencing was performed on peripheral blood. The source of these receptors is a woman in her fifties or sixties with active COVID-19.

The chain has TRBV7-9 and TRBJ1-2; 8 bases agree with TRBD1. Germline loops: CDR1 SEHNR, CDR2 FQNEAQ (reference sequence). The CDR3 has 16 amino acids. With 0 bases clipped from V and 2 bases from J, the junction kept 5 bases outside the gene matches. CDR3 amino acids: CASSLARGQANYGYTF. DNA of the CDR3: TGTGCCAGCAGCTTAGCGAGGGGACAGGCAAACTATGGCTACACCTTC.

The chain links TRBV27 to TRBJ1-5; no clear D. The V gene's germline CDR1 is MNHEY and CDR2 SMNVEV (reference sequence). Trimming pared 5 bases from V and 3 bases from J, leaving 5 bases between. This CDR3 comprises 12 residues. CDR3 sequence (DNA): TGTGCCAGCAGTCCAGTCAATCAGCCCCAGCATTTT. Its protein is CASSPVNQPQHF.

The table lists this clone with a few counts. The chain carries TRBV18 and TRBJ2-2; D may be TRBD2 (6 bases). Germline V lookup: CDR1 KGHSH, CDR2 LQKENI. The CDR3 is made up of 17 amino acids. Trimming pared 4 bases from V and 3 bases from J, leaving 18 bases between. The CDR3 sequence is CASSLRAAGFDTGELFF. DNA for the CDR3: TGTGCCAGCTCACTCAGGGCTGCGGGATTCGACACCGGGGAGCTGTTTTTT.

The CDR3 spells CATSDSQANEKLFF. CDR3 nucleotide sequence: TGTGCCACCAGTGATTCGCAGGCCAATGAAAAACTGTTTTTT. V is TRBV24-1 and J is TRBJ1-4; D gene ambiguous. The CDR3 totals 14 residues. Trimming took off 2 bases at V and 5 bases at J, with 8 bases between the two ends. Germline V CDR1 and CDR2: KGHDR, SFDVKD.

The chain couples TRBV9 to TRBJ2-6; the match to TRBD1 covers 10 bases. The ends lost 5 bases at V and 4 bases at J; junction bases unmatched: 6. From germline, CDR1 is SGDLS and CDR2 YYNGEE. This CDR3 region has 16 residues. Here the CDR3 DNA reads TGTGCCAGCAGAAGGACAGGGGGATCAGGGGCCAACGTCCTGACTTTC. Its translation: CASRRTGGSGANVLTF.

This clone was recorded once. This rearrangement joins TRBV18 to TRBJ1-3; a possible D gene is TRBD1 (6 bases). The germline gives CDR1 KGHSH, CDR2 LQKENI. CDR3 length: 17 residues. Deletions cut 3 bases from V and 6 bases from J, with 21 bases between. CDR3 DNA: TGTGCCAGCTCACCGAGTTATTCGGACAGTCCCTTAAACACCATATATTTT. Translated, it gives CASSPSYSDSPLNTIYF.

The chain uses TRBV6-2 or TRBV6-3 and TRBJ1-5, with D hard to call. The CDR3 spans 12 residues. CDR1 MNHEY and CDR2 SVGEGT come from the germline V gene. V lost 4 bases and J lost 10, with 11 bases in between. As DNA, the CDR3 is TGTGCCAGCAGTTCCGTCAGTGGTCCCCAGCATTTT. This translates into CASSSVSGPQHF.

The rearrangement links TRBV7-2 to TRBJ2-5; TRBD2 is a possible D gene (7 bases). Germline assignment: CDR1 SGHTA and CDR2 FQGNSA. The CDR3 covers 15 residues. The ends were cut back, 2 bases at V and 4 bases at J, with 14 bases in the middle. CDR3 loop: CASSLMIGGRETQYF. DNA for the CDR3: TGTGCCAGCAGCTTAATGATCGGGGGGCGAGAGACCCAGTACTTC.

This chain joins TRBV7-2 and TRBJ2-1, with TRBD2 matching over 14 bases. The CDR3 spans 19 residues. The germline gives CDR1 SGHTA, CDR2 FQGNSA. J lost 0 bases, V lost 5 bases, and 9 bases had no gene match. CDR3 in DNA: TGTGCCAGCAGCGGTGGACTAGCGGGGGGTTTCAGCTCCTACAATGAGCAGTTCTTC. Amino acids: CASSGGLAGGFSSYNEQFF.

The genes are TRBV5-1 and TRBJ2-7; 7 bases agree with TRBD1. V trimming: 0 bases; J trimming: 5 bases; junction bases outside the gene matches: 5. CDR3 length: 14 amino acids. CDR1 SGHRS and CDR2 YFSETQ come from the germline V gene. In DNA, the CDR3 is TGCGCCAGCAGCTTGGACAGGGGAAGGGACGAGCAGTACTTC. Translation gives CASSLDRGRDEQYF.

CDR3 in amino acids: CASSLAVSGGSTDTQYF. Written as DNA, the CDR3 is TGTGCCAGCAGCTTGGCTGTGTCGGGGGGTAGCACAGATACGCAGTATTTT. The chain joins TRBV5-4 to TRBJ2-3, with TRBD2 identical over 7 bases. Looked up from germline, CDR1 is SGHNT and CDR2 is YYREEE (reference sequence). This CDR3 spans 17 amino acids. The junction had 7 bases not matched to a gene; V was cut back by 0 bases and J by 0 bases.